This record covers a single T cell receptor (beta chain). The antigen it recognizes is unknown. The sample holds no much larger clone one base away, and base qualities are not on file. The germline V end is reduced by 5 bases and the J end by 7 bases; junction bases left unmatched: 6. Sequences SNHLY (CDR1) and FYNNEI (CDR2) are obtained from the germline V gene. The CDR3 goes from the cysteine to the phenylalanine over 13 residues. CDR3 DNA only is kept here, 39 bases in frame from base 1. TCRbeta CDR3 regions were amplified from genomic DNA by means of the immunoSEQ Assay, a bias-controlled multiplex PCR. The authors processed their data as follows. The number of nucleated cells in each sample was estimated by amplification of reference gene primers within the assay. To quantify the absolute abundance of each unique TCRbeta CDR3 rearrangement, sequence reads were collapsed and filtered. Productive Simpson clonality was computed per sample as the square root of Simpson's diversity index over productive rearrangements. TCRdb re-hosts the immuneACCESS table, in-frame sequences only. Its copies lack some clones; in the studies checked, an unresolved V gene accounts for under half of them, and the cause for the rest is not known. V and J calls plus clone size are reproduced from that table; the DNA served to infer D and trimming. Within this sample are 100,000 to 110,000 clones, with 88% of them counted one time only. Roughly 5% of the sample comes from the top ten.

The collaborating institutions used their own protocols to collect whole blood in K2EDTA tubes. Collaborator samples were shipped for TCRbeta analysis as frozen whole blood, isolated PBMCs, or DNA extracted from either sample type. The data are from a study of blood T cell repertoires in COVID-19 (dated by TCRdb to between 2020 and 2021). Regarding the research as a whole: Collaborator samples came from the United States, Italy and Spain and covered acute and convalescent phases of COVID-19. The prospective study material was composed of cDNA or gDNA derived from T cells, B-cell-depleted T cells, or PBMCs. Where available, HLA class I and class II types were taken from metadata supplied by the sample provider and were not determined by assay-based typing. The repertoires were released in a freely available public database intended as a resource for research on the immune response to SARS-CoV-2. A de-identified subject ID, COVID-19 status, age in years and sex were almost always included in the sample metadata. Samples were obtained from the ongoing ImmuneRACE study (first 160 participants) and from over 1,000 subjects provided by 6 global collaborators. Deeply sampled blood TCRbeta repertoires from subjects exposed to, actively infected with, or recovered from COVID-19 were included in the dataset. Paper-wide results and their limitations: How much clinical and demographic metadata was included differed by source and by participant, and the metadata was provided uncurated.

Sequences were obtained from peripheral blood. The TCR originated in a human donor in a cohort sampled during active COVID-19. The chain was built from TRBV2 and TRBJ1-2; 8 bases in between match TRBD1. The CDR3 protein: CASSTGGLAGYTF. The nucleotide sequence is TGTGCCAGCAGTACAGGGGGGCTTGCTGGCTACACCTTC.